Presented here are 11 T cell receptor beta chains from one specimen sequenced in a study of cytomegalovirus exposure and HLA in healthy donors. PCR was performed using 60 Vbeta and 13 Jbeta primers. Profiled with immunoSEQ multiplex PCR; TCRdb holds only in-frame clones, not every one. Among roughly 290,000 clones, about four fifths were seen once, and the ten largest hold 0.3% to 0.35%. Source material: PBMCs. These receptor sequences come from a girl aged 2-15 years in good health and CMV-seronegative.

This clone appeared once. The chain uses TRBV4-1 and TRBJ1-1; D gene ambiguous. The CDR3 is made up of 14 amino acids. The V and J ends lost 0 bases and 6 bases respectively, with 11 bases between them. Germline values: CDR1 MGHRA, CDR2 YSYEKL. The CDR3 region has the DNA TGCGCCAGCAGCCAAGACCCTTTCGGGTCTGAAGCTTTCTTT. Its protein product is CASSQDPFGSEAFF.

The gene calls are TRBV5-4 and TRBJ1-1; 8 bases are a match to TRBD1. Per the germline V gene, CDR1 is SGHNT and CDR2 is YYREEE (reference sequence). The CDR3 spans 13 residues. V was clipped by 5 bases and J by 6 bases; unmatched bases: 6. The CDR3 sequence: CASSGQGSAEAFF. CDR3 DNA sequence: TGTGCCAGCAGTGGACAGGGCTCGGCTGAAGCTTTCTTT.

This clone has more than one count but fewer than ten. V is TRBV28 and J is TRBJ2-1, with D tentatively TRBD2 (5 bases). Germline lookup yields CDR1 MDHEN and CDR2 SYDVKM. The CDR3 spans 16 residues. The ends were cut back, 2 bases at V and 6 bases at J, with 17 bases in the middle. The DNA of the CDR3 is TGTGCCAGCAGTTTACTCCTCGTGCTAGAGGGCAATGAGCAGTTCTTC. Residues: CASSLLLVLEGNEQFF.

V is TRBV4-2 and J is TRBJ2-3; D call uncertain. V lost 0 bases to trimming and J lost 7 bases, with 5 bases between them. This CDR3 region has 12 residues. The germline V gene encodes CDR1 LGHNA and CDR2 YNFKEQ. In nucleotides, the CDR3 is TGTGCCAGCAGCCAAGATTCAAATACGCAGTATTTT. It specifies CASSQDSNTQYF.

The chain links TRBV10-3 to TRBJ2-7; tentative D call: TRBD1 (6 bases). Germline V gives CDR1 ENHRY, CDR2 SYGVKD. The CDR3 has 13 amino acids. The V gene lost 10 bases and the J gene lost 4 bases, with 17 bases spanning the gap. Here the CDR3 reads CATVGQGFYEQYF. The CDR3 region has the DNA TGTGCCACGGTCGGGCAGGGGTTTTACGAGCAGTACTTC.

This clone was seen a handful of times. The rearrangement links TRBV27 to TRBJ2-3; 10 positions agree with TRBD2. Unmatched junction bases numbered 7, after V lost 2 bases and J lost 2 bases. The CDR3 is 17 amino acids. Germline V gene data show CDR1 as MNHEY and CDR2 as SMNVEV (reference sequence). In DNA, the CDR3 is TGTGCCAGCAGTTTACTACCAAGCGGGGGGGCCACAGATACGCAGTATTTT. This codes for CASSLLPSGGATDTQYF.

The chain uses TRBV9 and TRBJ2-1; TRBD2 matches 7 bases. J gave up 8 bases and V 3 bases, and 11 bases lay outside the gene matches. Germline V gene lookup returns CDR1 SGDLS and CDR2 YYNGEE. The CDR3 loop spans 15 amino acids. CDR3 coding DNA: TGTGCCAGCAGCGCGGCCGGGACTAACACCGATGAGCAGTTCTTC. Residues: CASSAAGTNTDEQFF.

V is TRBV5-5 and J is TRBJ2-2; 8 positions match TRBD1. Losses at the gene ends were 0 bases for V and 4 bases for J; bases not matched to a gene: 5. CDR3 length: 16 residues. Germline CDR1 is SGHKS and CDR2 is YYEKEE (reference sequence). The CDR3 loop is CASSLALQGATGELFF. The CDR3 nucleotides read TGTGCCAGCAGCTTGGCCCTGCAGGGGGCCACCGGGGAGCTGTTTTTT. Drawing the rest from reference TRBV5-5 and TRBJ2-2, the complete variable domain is DAGVTQSPTHLIKTRGQQVTLRCSPISGHKSVSWYQQVLGQGPQFIFQYYEKEERGRGNFPDRFSARQFPNYSSELNVNALLLGDSALYLCASSLALQGATGELFFGEGSRLTVL.

This clone was counted once. One end of the junction fails to match germline, which may point to a read error. This chain connects TRBV7-9 to TRBJ1-4; TRBD1 matches at 7 bases. The CDR3 is 16 residues long. CDR1 and CDR2 (germline): SEHNR, FQNEAQ (reference sequence). The CDR3 spells CSSSKGGQQHNEKLFF. The CDR3 DNA sequence: TGTTCCAGCAGCAAAGGGGGACAGCAGCATAATGAAAAACTGTTTTTT.

This clone has just one count. The J gene is TRBJ2-7, the V gene TRBV18; TRBD1 aligns across 7 bases. Germline V gene sequence: CDR1 KGHSH, CDR2 LQKENI. The trim removed 6 bases at V and 4 bases at J, leaving 6 bases unmatched. CDR3 length: 13 amino acids. CDR3 in amino acids: CASSGTELYEQYF. The CDR3 DNA follows: TGTGCCAGCTCGGGGACAGAGTTGTACGAGCAGTACTTC.

This rearrangement joins TRBV5-4 to TRBJ2-2; possible D gene TRBD2, 6 bases. V was shortened by 1 base and J by 7 bases, with 14 bases between the two germline ends. This CDR3 has 15 amino acids. Germline V lookup: CDR1 SGHNT, CDR2 YYREEE (reference sequence). CDR3 nucleotides: TGTGCCAGCAGCTTGTCGGGGGAAGTCGGCGGGGAGCTGTTTTTT. Translating gives CASSLSGEVGGELFF.